A selection of T cell receptor beta chains follows, all from one sample in a study of T cell responses to AZD1222 COVID-19 vaccine. Assay used: immunoSEQ multiplex PCR; TCRdb lists only in-frame clones, some missing. Of more than 75,000 clones in the sample, roughly nine tenths were seen once. The sample here was peripheral blood, taken on day 0 of AZD1222 vaccination. These receptors all come from an adult in good health. The CDR3 runs from the conserved cysteine through the conserved F or W. D genes are given only for firm matches. The size field is filled for only some rows; it gives once, few, many or a size class.

clone_size j_call d_call v_call cdr3_nt cdr3_aa
NA TRBJ1-2 TRBD1 TRBV7-3 TGTGCCAGCAGCCCGGACAGGGACTATGGCTACACCTTC CASSPDRDYGYTF
NA TRBJ1-2 NA TRBV13 TGTGCCAGCAGCCCCCCCAGAGGGGATCGTGCTAACTATGGCTACACCTTC CASSPPRGDRANYGYTF
NA TRBJ2-3 TRBD1 TRBV18 TGTGCCAGCTCACCACCATCCGACAGGGTCGAGCAGTATTTT CASSPPSDRVEQYF
NA TRBJ2-1 NA TRBV11-2 TGTGCCAGCAGCTCAGGCTGGGGGGACTACAATGAGCAGTTCTTC CASSSGWGDYNEQFF
NA TRBJ2-7 TRBD1 TRBV28 TGTGCCAGCAGTTCGACAGGGACCTACGAGCAGTACTTC CASSSTGTYEQYF
NA TRBJ2-1 NA TRBV11-1 TGTGCCAGCAGCCTGGCGGGGACCCTCTACAATGAGCAGTTCTTC CASSLAGTLYNEQFF
NA TRBJ2-2 TRBD2 TRBV5-1 TGCGCCAGCAGCTTGTTAGCGGGAGGGGCGGACACCGGGGAGCTGTTTTTT CASSLLAGGADTGELFF
NA TRBJ2-2 NA TRBV6-4 TGTGCCAGCTATATAGTACAGCAGACTAACGGGGAGCTGTTTTTT CASYIVQQTNGELFF
few TRBJ1-2 NA TRBV7-9 TGTGCCAGCAGCCAGGGAACAGAGAATTCCTATGGCTACACCTTC CASSQGTENSYGYTF
NA TRBJ1-1 NA TRBV6-5 TGTGCCAGCAGAAGGGACACCCTGAACACTGAAGCTTTCTTT CASRRDTLNTEAFF
NA TRBJ1-4 TRBD1 TRBV5-8 TGTGCCAGCAGCGCCGGGACAGGGGTATTTGCTAATGAAAAACTGTTTTTT CASSAGTGVFANEKLFF
NA TRBJ2-2 NA TRBV14 TGTGCCAGCAGCCAAGCTGTGAAGACCGGGGAGCTGTTTTTT CASSQAVKTGELFF
NA TRBJ1-5 NA TRBV12-3/TRBV12-4 TGTGCCAGCAGTCTGATGGAGAATCAGCCCCAGCATTTT CASSLMENQPQHF
NA TRBJ1-5 NA TRBV2 TGTGCCAGCAGTGACCCTGGTCAGCCCCAGCATTTT CASSDPGQPQHF
NA TRBJ1-2 NA TRBV6-2/TRBV6-3 TGTGCCAGCAGTTATACAGGGAAGTATGGCTACACCTTC CASSYTGKYGYTF
NA TRBJ1-5 NA TRBV5-6 TGTGCCAGCAGTTCTACGGGGGTGGGGAGCAATCAGCCCCAGCATTTT CASSSTGVGSNQPQHF
NA TRBJ2-7 NA TRBV28 TGTGCCAGCAGTTTGCGTCCCTCCTACGAGCAGTACTTC CASSLRPSYEQYF
few TRBJ1-5 NA TRBV18 TGTGCCAGCTCAGAGGACTCCCTCGGAACCCAGCATTTT CASSEDSLGTQHF